The 20 T cell receptor beta chains in this list originate from one sample, sequenced in a study of blood T cell repertoires in COVID-19. The repertoire was sequenced with immunoSEQ multiplex PCR; TCRdb's copy has only in-frame clones and lacks some. The data hold about 140,000 clones, with 85% to 90% observed a single time. Sequencing was done on a sample of peripheral blood. The origin of the receptors is a woman aged 60-75 years with acute or convalescent COVID-19.

The chain recombines TRBV5-1 with TRBJ2-7; weak D call: TRBD2 (5 bases). Looked up from germline, CDR1 is SGHRS and CDR2 is YFSETQ. CDR3 size: 13 residues. Between the trimmed V and J ends, which lost 7 bases and 0 bases, there was a span of 11 bases. CDR3 nucleotide sequence: TGCGCCAGCGGACTGGGGAGCTCCTACGAGCAGTACTTC. It translates to CASGLGSSYEQYF.

The V gene is TRBV28, the J gene TRBJ1-6, with a weak D call TRBD1 (5 bases). Germline V CDR1 and CDR2: MDHEN, SYDVKM. Trimming took off 4 bases at V and 6 bases at J, with 19 bases between the two ends. CDR3 length: 17 residues. CDR3 loop: CASSSPPASGTNSPLHF. DNA for the CDR3: TGTGCCAGCAGTTCCCCGCCGGCCAGCGGGACTAATTCACCCCTCCACTTT.

The chain joins TRBV7-3 to TRBJ2-1; the match to TRBD2 covers 7 bases. This CDR3 is 12 amino acids long. Trimming removed 3 bases from V and 7 bases from J; junction bases left unmatched: 0. Germline lookup yields CDR1 SGHTA and CDR2 FQGTGA. The CDR3 is CASSFSGNEQFF. The CDR3 region has the DNA TGTGCCAGCAGCTTTAGCGGGAATGAGCAGTTCTTC. Drawing the rest from reference TRBV7-3 and TRBJ2-1, the complete variable domain is GAGVSQTPSNKVTEKGKYVELRCDPISGHTALYWYRQSLGQGPEFLIYFQGTGAADDSGLPNDRFFAVRPEGSVSTLKIQRTERGDSAVYLCASSFSGNEQFFGPGTRLTVL.

J is TRBJ1-5 and V is TRBV5-1, with D possibly TRBD1 on 5 matching bases. V lost 5 bases and J lost 0, with 12 bases in between. Germline lookup yields CDR1 SGHRS and CDR2 YFSETQ. The CDR3 totals 15 residues. The CDR3 DNA reads as TGCGCCAGCAGTCCCGGACACGTTAGCAATCAGCCCCAGCATTTT. It codes for CASSPGHVSNQPQHF.

This clone was picked up one time. The rearrangement links TRBV29-1 to TRBJ2-7, with 9 bases identical to TRBD2. With 6 bases clipped from V and 6 bases from J, the junction kept 9 bases outside the gene matches. The CDR3 loop spans 13 amino acids. From germline, CDR1 is SQVTM and CDR2 ANQGSEA. The CDR3 region is CSVLGRGGGEQYF. The CDR3 DNA reads as TGCAGCGTGCTCGGGCGGGGGGGTGGCGAGCAGTACTTC.

This chain uses TRBV27 with TRBJ2-3; D might be TRBD2 (6 bases). The V end lost 6 bases, the J end lost 1 base, and 14 bases lay between the germline ends. This CDR3 contains 15 residues. In germline, CDR1 is MNHEY, CDR2 SMNVEV (reference sequence). CDR3 amino acids: CASSEGTDGTDTQYF. The CDR3 coding sequence is TGTGCCAGCAGCGAAGGGACTGATGGCACAGATACGCAGTATTTT.

V usage is TRBV18 and J usage is TRBJ1-2; a possible D gene is TRBD1 (5 bases). The CDR3 extends over 14 amino acids. Germline CDR1 reads KGHSH; CDR2 reads LQKENI. V was shortened by 5 bases and J by 0 bases, with 10 bases between the two germline ends. The CDR3 bases are TGTGCCAGCTCAGCAGGGAACTCTAACTATGGCTACACCTTC. It yields the protein CASSAGNSNYGYTF. The whole variable domain, filled in from reference TRBV18 and TRBJ1-2, reads NAGVMQNPRHLVRRRGQEARLRCSPMKGHSHVYWYRQLPEEGLKFMVYLQKENIIDESGMPKERFSAEFPKEGPSILRIQQVVRGDSAAYFCASSAGNSNYGYTFGSGTRLTVV.

The V and J genes are TRBV28 and TRBJ1-5; 7 nucleotides match TRBD1. V shed 5 bases and J 3 bases; nucleotides not matched to a gene: 7. CDR1 and CDR2 from the germline V gene are MDHEN and SYDVKM. This CDR3 region has 15 residues. Written as DNA, the CDR3 is TGTGCCAGCAGTAGAGGACAGGCCTCCAATCAGCCCCAGCATTTT. Protein sequence: CASSRGQASNQPQHF.

The V call is TRBV6-4, the J call TRBJ1-3; no clear D. Trimming left V 5 bases short and J 0 bases short, with 17 bases between. Germline CDR1 reads MRHNA; CDR2 reads SNTAGT. The CDR3 is 17 amino acids. The CDR3 DNA is TGTGCCAGCAGTCCGGTTGAAGAACTCCGCTCTGGAAACACCATATATTTT. Its protein is CASSPVEELRSGNTIYF.

The chain has TRBV3-1 (or the pseudogene TRBV3-2) and TRBJ2-4, with D perhaps TRBD1 (6 bases). Germline V gene lookup returns CDR1 LGHDT and CDR2 YNNKEL (reference sequence). V was pared by 3 bases and J by 8 bases, with 14 bases between. The CDR3 runs to 14 residues. CDR3 residues: CASSQDGRGDIQYF. The CDR3 DNA reads as TGTGCCAGCAGCCAGGACGGCAGGGGAGACATTCAGTACTTC.

This clone was seen ten or more times. The V gene is TRBV4-1, the J gene TRBJ1-2; the D gene is possibly TRBD1 (5 bases). Trimming cost V 2 bases and J 6 bases, with 16 bases left between them. Germline CDR1 MGHRA, CDR2 YSYEKL. CDR3 length: 15 residues. The CDR3 DNA sequence: TGCGCCAGCAGCCAATGGGGGACGGACTATAATGGCTACACCTTC. Protein sequence: CASSQWGTDYNGYTF.

This clone was seen only a few times. The chain carries TRBV18 and TRBJ1-5; D not resolved. With 4 bases removed from V and 11 bases from J, the gap between germline ends came to 15 bases. The CDR3 length is 13 residues. Germline CDR1 and CDR2: KGHSH and LQKENI. The CDR3 nucleotides are TGTGCCAGCTCACTTGAACGAACTTCGGCCCAGCATTTT. Amino acid sequence: CASSLERTSAQHF.

In DNA form, the CDR3 reads TGTGCCAGCTCGCCAGACGGGACACAATACAATGAGCAGTTCTTC. Protein product: CASSPDGTQYNEQFF. The chain recombines TRBV18 with TRBJ2-1; D is perhaps TRBD1 (6 bases). Between the trimmed V and J ends, which lost 6 bases and 4 bases, there was a span of 16 bases. The CDR3 totals 15 residues. Germline lookup yields CDR1 KGHSH and CDR2 LQKENI.

The rearrangement joins TRBV15 to TRBJ1-2; D might be TRBD1 (5 bases). The CDR3 consists of 13 residues. Germline V gives CDR1 LNHNV, CDR2 YYDKDF (reference sequence). V was clipped by 9 bases and J by 3 bases, with 14 bases between them. The CDR3 spells CATQGGMDYGYTF. CDR3 sequence (DNA): TGTGCCACGCAGGGCGGGATGGACTATGGCTACACCTTC. Together with reference TRBV15 and TRBJ1-2, the CDR3 gives the full variable domain: DAMVIQNPRYQVTQFGKPVTLSCSQTLNHNVMYWYQQKSSQAPKLLFHYYDKDFNNEADTPDNFQSRRPNTSFCFLDIRSPGLGDTAMYLCATQGGMDYGYTFGSGTRLTVV.

The V call is TRBV25-1, the J call TRBJ1-1, with D unresolved. The ends were cut back, 5 bases at V and 8 bases at J, with 9 bases in the middle. Germline V gene data show CDR1 as MGHDK and CDR2 as SYGVNS. The CDR3 totals 11 residues. The CDR3 sequence: CASSQGREAFF. CDR3 nucleotide sequence: TGTGCCAGCAGTCAAGGCAGGGAAGCTTTCTTT. The complete variable domain, with remaining parts taken from reference TRBV25-1 and TRBJ1-1, reads EADIYQTPRYLVIGTGKKITLECSQTMGHDKMYWYQQDPGMELHLIHYSYGVNSTEKGDLSSESTVSRIRTEHFPLTLESARPSHTSQYLCASSQGREAFFGQGTRLTVV.

The chain employs TRBV5-1 and TRBJ1-2, with TRBD1 matching over 10 bases. V was pared by 0 bases and J by 6 bases, with 5 bases of the junction left unmatched. The germline V gene has CDR1 SGHRS and CDR2 YFSETQ. This CDR3 has 15 residues. Here the CDR3 DNA reads TGCGCCAGCAGCTTGGGGGGACAGGGGACCAATGGCTACACCTTC. Its protein product is CASSLGGQGTNGYTF.

The chain has TRBV25-1 and TRBJ1-1; unclear D gene. V lost 1 base, J lost 6 bases, and 12 bases lay in between. The CDR3 length is 14 residues. Germline V CDR1 and CDR2: MGHDK, SYGVNS. In DNA, the CDR3 is TGTGCCAGCAGTGAATTCGGGGTGGTCGCTGAAGCTTTCTTT. Protein sequence: CASSEFGVVAEAFF.

V is TRBV6-2 or TRBV6-3 and J is TRBJ2-2, with a possible D match to TRBD1 (6 bases). The germline V gene encodes CDR1 MNHEY and CDR2 SVGEGT. The V gene lost 2 bases and the J gene lost 8 bases, with 15 bases spanning the gap. The CDR3 extends over 15 amino acids. CDR3 coding DNA: TGTGCCAGCAGTTACGGGGACATATTACGAGGGGAGCTGTTTTTT. Protein: CASSYGDILRGELFF.

The table lists this clone with a few counts. V gene TRBV7-2 combines with J gene TRBJ2-1; no clear D gene. The CDR3 contains 16 residues. Trimming left V 1 base short and J 0 bases short, with 10 bases between. Germline lookup yields CDR1 SGHTA and CDR2 FQGNSA. DNA of the CDR3: TGTGCCAGCAGCTTAGAGGCGGTAAGCTCCTACAATGAGCAGTTCTTC. Its translation is CASSLEAVSSYNEQFF.

This clone was seen more than once but under ten times. V usage is TRBV19 and J usage is TRBJ1-6; tentative D call: TRBD1 (5 bases). Germline assignment: CDR1 LNHDA and CDR2 SQIVND (reference sequence). The V end lost 5 bases, the J end lost 3 bases, and 14 bases lay between the germline ends. This CDR3 is built from 16 residues. The CDR3 protein is CASSAHETVYNSPLHF. CDR3 nucleotide sequence: TGTGCCAGTAGTGCCCATGAGACAGTCTATAATTCACCCCTCCACTTT.